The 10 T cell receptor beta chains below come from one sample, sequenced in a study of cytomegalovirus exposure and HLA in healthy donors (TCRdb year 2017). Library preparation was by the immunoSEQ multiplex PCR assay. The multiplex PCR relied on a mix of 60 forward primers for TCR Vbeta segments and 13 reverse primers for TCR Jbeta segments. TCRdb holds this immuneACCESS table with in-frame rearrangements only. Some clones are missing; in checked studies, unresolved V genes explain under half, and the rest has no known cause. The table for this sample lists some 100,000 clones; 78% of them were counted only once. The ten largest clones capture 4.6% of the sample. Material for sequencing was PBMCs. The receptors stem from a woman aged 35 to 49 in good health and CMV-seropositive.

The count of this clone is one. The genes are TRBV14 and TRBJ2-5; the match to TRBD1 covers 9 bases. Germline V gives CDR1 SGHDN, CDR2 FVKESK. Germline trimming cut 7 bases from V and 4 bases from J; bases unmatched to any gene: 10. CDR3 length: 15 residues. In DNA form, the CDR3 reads TGTGCCAGCAACCAGGGACAGGGATATTCAGAGACCCAGTACTTC. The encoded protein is CASNQGQGYSETQYF.

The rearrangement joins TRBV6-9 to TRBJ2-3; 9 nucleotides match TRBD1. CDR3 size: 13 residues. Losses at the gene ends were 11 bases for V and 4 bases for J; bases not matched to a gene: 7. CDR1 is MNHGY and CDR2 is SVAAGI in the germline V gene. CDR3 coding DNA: TGTGCCGGATCAGGACAGGGGCCAGATACGCAGTATTTT. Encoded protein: CAGSGQGPDTQYF.

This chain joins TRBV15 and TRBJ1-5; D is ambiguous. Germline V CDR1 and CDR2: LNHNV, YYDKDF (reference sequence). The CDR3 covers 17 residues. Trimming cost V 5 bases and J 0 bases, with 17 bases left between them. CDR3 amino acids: CATSGRRGRDSNQPQHF. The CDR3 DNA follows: TGTGCCACCAGCGGCCGTAGAGGTAGAGATAGCAATCAGCCCCAGCATTTT. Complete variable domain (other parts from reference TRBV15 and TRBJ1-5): DAMVIQNPRYQVTQFGKPVTLSCSQTLNHNVMYWYQQKSSQAPKLLFHYYDKDFNNEADTPDNFQSRRPNTSFCFLDIRSPGLGDTAMYLCATSGRRGRDSNQPQHFGDGTRLSIL.

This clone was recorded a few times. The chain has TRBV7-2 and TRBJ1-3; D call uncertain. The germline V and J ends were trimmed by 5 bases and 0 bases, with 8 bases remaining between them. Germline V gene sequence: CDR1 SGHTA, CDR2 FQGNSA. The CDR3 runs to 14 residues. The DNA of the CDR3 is TGTGCCAGCAGCCCATCTAGCTCTGGAAACACCATATATTTT. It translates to CASSPSSSGNTIYF.

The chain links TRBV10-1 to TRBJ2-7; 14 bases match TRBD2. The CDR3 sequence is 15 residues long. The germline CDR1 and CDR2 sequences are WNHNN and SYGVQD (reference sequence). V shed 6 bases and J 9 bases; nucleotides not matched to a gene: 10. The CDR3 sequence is CASSPGTSGSIRQYF. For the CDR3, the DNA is TGCGCCAGCAGCCCCGGGACTAGCGGGAGTATTCGGCAGTACTTC.

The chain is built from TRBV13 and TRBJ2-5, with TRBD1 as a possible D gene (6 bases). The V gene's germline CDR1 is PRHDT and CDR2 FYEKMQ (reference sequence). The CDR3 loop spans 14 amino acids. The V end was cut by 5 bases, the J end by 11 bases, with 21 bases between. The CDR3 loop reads CASSPGLTGWEQYF. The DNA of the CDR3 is TGTGCCAGCAGCCCCGGTCTCACAGGGTGGGAGCAGTACTTC.

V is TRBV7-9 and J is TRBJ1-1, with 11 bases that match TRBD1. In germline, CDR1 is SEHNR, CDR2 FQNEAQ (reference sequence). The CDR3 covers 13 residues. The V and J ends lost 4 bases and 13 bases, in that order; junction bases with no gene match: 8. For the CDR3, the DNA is TGTGCCAGCAGCTCTTCGGGGACAGGGGGGTATTTCTTT. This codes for CASSSSGTGGYFF.

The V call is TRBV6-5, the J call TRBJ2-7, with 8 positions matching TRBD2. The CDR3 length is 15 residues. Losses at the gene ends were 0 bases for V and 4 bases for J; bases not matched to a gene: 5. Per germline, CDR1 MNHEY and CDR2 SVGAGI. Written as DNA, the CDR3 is TGTGCCAGCAGTTACTCGCGGGGGGCGAGGTACGAGCAGTACTTC. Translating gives CASSYSRGARYEQYF.

In DNA, the CDR3 is TGTGCCAGCAGTGGTAGACGACAGGGTGTCTGGTCACCCCTCCACTTT. Protein: CASSGRRQGVWSPLHF. The V gene is TRBV25-1, the J gene TRBJ1-6, with TRBD1 matching over 7 bases. The CDR3 runs to 16 residues. Trimming cost V 4 bases and J 10 bases; bases outside gene matches: 13. The germline V gene encodes CDR1 MGHDK and CDR2 SYGVNS.

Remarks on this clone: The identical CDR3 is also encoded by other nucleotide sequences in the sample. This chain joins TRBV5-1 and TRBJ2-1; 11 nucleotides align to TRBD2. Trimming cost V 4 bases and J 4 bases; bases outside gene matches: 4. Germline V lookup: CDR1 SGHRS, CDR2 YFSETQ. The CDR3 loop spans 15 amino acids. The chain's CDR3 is CASSEGTSGYNEQFF. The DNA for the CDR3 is TGCGCCAGCAGCGAGGGGACTAGCGGATACAATGAGCAGTTCTTC.